This T cell receptor (beta chain) was recovered during a study of cytomegalovirus exposure and HLA in healthy donors (dated 2017 in TCRdb). Describing the broader study: A later analysis indicated that the roughly 120 validation repertoires were generated on the platform also employed for the approximately 700 repertoires of the first cohort. The aim of the study was to test whether cataloging public T cell receptors could identify signatures of past pathogen exposure. Besides the first cohort of 666 subjects, a separate validation cohort made up of 120 different subjects was used. High-throughput TCR immunosequencing, statistical association of individual TCRs with disease status, and machine learning were combined to predict cytomegalovirus infection status.

Comments on this clone: Its specific antigen is unknown. No base qualities exist here, and no much larger clone lies one base off it.

Donors formed part of the validation cohort, which comprised over a hundred subjects and was distinct from the first cohort of under 850 subjects. The study at large found these results: In vitro tests confirmed that a few of the cytomegalovirus-associated TCR beta chains recognize cytomegalovirus antigens. The validation cohort had no HLA typing available for a later analysis, so co-occurrence within that cohort was assessed over all 120 or so repertoires. Most TCR sequences were seen in very few donors, while some public TCRs were found in many individuals. In a later analysis, TCRs clustered in the first cohort were found to also tend to co-occur in the roughly 130 validation repertoires, with 90% to 95% of cluster scores above 0. The classifier was reported to diagnose cytomegalovirus status with high specificity and sensitivity in both the original cohort and the validation cohort. It was suggested by the authors that the approach could potentially be generalized to other disease states and immunological phenotypes. In the study, some 160 TCR beta chains were listed as associated with cytomegalovirus.

Receptors were amplified or captured by the immunoSEQ multiplex PCR assay. Turning to the authors' computational methods: A statistical classification framework was developed to diagnose cytomegalovirus status using the catalog of TCR beta chain sequences. TCRdb took over this immuneACCESS table, retaining in-frame rearrangements with V and J assigned. Such tables are incomplete; in checked studies, under half of the missing clones stem from an unresolved V gene, and the remainder is unexplained. For V, J and clone size, that table is used; D and trimming come from the DNA. This sample lists around 300,000 clones; roughly nine tenths were detected once. Over 1% of the sample belongs to the ten largest clones. The receptor comes from a woman younger than 45 in good health and CMV-seropositive. Specimen: PBMCs.

For the CDR3, the sequence is CASSVRGVGNSPLHF. The nucleotide sequence is given as TGTGCCAGCAGCGTACGAGGGGTTGGTAATTCACCCCTCCACTTT. Recombination linked TRBV9 to TRBJ1-6; the D segment could be TRBD1, given 5 matching bases. Trimming takes 1 base from V and 6 bases from J, and the germline ends sit 11 bases apart. The germline V gene yields SGDLS for CDR1 and YYNGEE for CDR2. The CDR3 measures 15 amino acids from cysteine to phenylalanine. Only the CDR3 portion is preserved as DNA: 45 bases, with reading frame beginning at the first base.